This TCR beta chain emerged from a study of T-cell reconstitution after alpha-beta-depleted transplantation in children. Preparation of the TCRbeta library involved a method that used unique molecular identifiers. TCRdb independently ran MiXCR on the PCR reads; one entry per CDR3 protein. The table lists some 450,000 distinct CDR3 sequences, 43% of them singletons. The study's findings and limits: After transplant, at about two months, alpha-beta T cells were reportedly derived from several hundred expanded graft clones.

The CDR3 is 14 amino acids. V dropped 0 bases and J dropped 8 bases, with 14 bases sitting between them. Germline loops: CDR1 SGHDT, CDR2 YYEEEE. Of note for this clonotype: Its antigen is as yet unknown.

V usage is TRBV5-6 and J usage is TRBJ1-1, with D maybe TRBD1 (5 bases). The TCR sequence derives from a girl aged 2-15 years with aplastic anemia, due to receive a stem cell transplant. The sample in question was PBMCs, obtained before TCRalphabeta/CD19-depleted stem cell transplant. CDR3 amino acids: CASSLGNRNLEAFF. The CDR3 DNA reads as TGTGCCAGCAGCTTGGGCAACAGGAATCTCGAAGCTTTCTTT.